This T cell receptor (beta chain) was captured by sequencing in a study of shared clonotypes between healthy human individuals (dated by TCRdb to 2018 to 2020). Some background on the complete study: A couple of women and a few men aged 18 to 49 years were included in the cohort. Blood TCR repertoires of about 5 healthy adults were deeply sequenced to estimate repertoire size and the extent of clonotype sharing between individuals. To increase sequencing depth and limit assay-specific biases, TCR repertoire library preparation and sequencing were carried out by different laboratories using diverse techniques. For each donor, CD4 naive and CD4 memory were each run on three plates, CD8 naive on two plates, and CD8 memory on one plate. Leukapheresis yielded between about 0.85 and 10 billion PBMCs per donor. Results the study describes overall, beyond this receptor: Pairwise subsampling led to the expectation that sequencing depth would affect the degree of clonotype sharing among donors. Higher generation probabilities were observed for clonotypes shared by all four sorted-subset donors than for non-shared clonotypes. Sampling was limited to blood, and TCR repertoires in tissue likely differ from TCR repertoires in blood. Across a few donors, approximately 4.9% of naive CD4, roughly 3.4% of naive CD8, 2% to 2.5% of memory CD4, and approximately 0.42% of memory CD8 clonotypes were shared. Rarefaction of sorted-subset datasets indicated incomplete sequencing despite the large sequencing depth. The genetic and exposure-history diversity represented was limited by the small number of donors. Naive subsets generally had larger estimated clonotype richness than memory subsets.

Healthy HIV-negative adults with no recently reported acute infections or vaccinations were included as donors. Only Caucasian adults living in Nashville, Tennessee, USA were represented among the donors. CD4+ T cells were enriched by magnetic negative selection; naive cells were then positively selected on CD45RA, and the negative fraction formed the memory subset. After blood collection by leukapheresis, PBMCs were isolated using Ficoll-Histopaque density gradient centrifugation and then cryopreserved in the vapor phase of liquid nitrogen. Analytical flow cytometry was used to check the purity and quantity of every magnetically sorted T cell population. Genomic DNA was isolated from each sorted fraction and quantified by UV absorbance on a Nanodrop 2000c. Using the deep immunoSEQ assay, TCR CDR3 regions were amplified from genomic DNA by multiplex PCR. Extracted genomic DNA from each cell subset was distributed evenly across all wells of several immunoSEQ 96-well plates, and each plate was treated as a replicate. For sorted subsets, around 0.2 ug of genomic DNA, equivalent to 30,000 or so T cell genomes, went into each replicate PCR. Purified libraries were quantified with a Qubit 3.0 fluorometer, sized on a Bioanalyzer 2100, and re-quantified with the KAPA Library Quantification kit. Each immunoSEQ 96-well plate was sequenced on its own single-read 150-cycle Illumina NextSeq 550 flow cell. In the original analysis: Because only junctional sequences without quality scores were contained in the immunoSEQ output, filtering matching that applied to full-length reads could not be performed. Sequences were annotated with PyIR, a Python wrapper for IgBLAST v1.9, and V/J genes and CDR3 were assigned using IMGT germline references. Reads with weak V/J assignments (E-value above 1e-6), missing CDR3, stop codons, out-of-frame junctions, or ambiguous translated residues were removed. V3J clonotypes were defined as sequences sharing the same inferred V gene, J gene, and CDR3 amino acid sequence. To compute the percentage overlap between repertoires, the number of shared unique clonotypes was divided by the size of the smaller repertoire. Repertoire richness was assessed with RTK rarefaction, the Chao1 estimator, and Recon v2.1 estimates of unobserved clonotypes. For all TCRbeta clonotypes obtained by the gDNA method from a handful of donors, generation probabilities were computed with OLGA. TCRdb's version of the immuneACCESS table is confined to in-frame rearrangements and falls short of the full clone set. An unresolved V gene accounts for under half of the shortfall where checked; the remainder is of unknown origin. The DNA gave D and trimming, while V, J and clone size come from that table. A total of some 550,000 clones appear in this sample, less than 98% of them only once. Approximately 0.057% of the sample is held by the ten biggest clonotypes.

From the cysteine up to the phenylalanine, the CDR3 has a length of 13 residues. CDR3 DNA only is kept here, 39 bases in frame from base 1. The germline ends are 8 bases apart after V is trimmed by 1 base and J by 4 bases. Looking up the germline V gene (reference sequence) yields CDR1 GTSNPN and CDR2 SVGIG. For this clone: The antigen it recognizes is unknown. The sample holds no much larger clone one base away, and base qualities are not on file.

The receptor was isolated from a young woman in good health. Material for sequencing was naive CD4+ T cells sorted from blood. The cell subset or site label on this specimen signifies: CD45RA+ positively selected. The rearranged segments are TRBV30 and TRBJ1-3, with the D gene not clear enough to name. The CDR3 loop reads CAWSGRPGNTIYF. In nucleotides, the sequence is TGTGCCTGGAGTGGACGTCCAGGAAACACCATATATTTT.